This TCR beta chain was found in a study of T cell responses to AZD1222 COVID-19 vaccine. Measured with immunoSEQ multiplex PCR; TCRdb has only the in-frame clones, and not every one. The sample lists roughly 150,000 clones; under 95% were seen once. V lost 6 bases and J 0 bases, leaving 9 bases between the germline ends. The CDR3 runs to 14 residues. Germline V gene lookup returns CDR1 LNHDA and CDR2 SQIVND (reference sequence). Sequenced here: peripheral blood, sampled on day 0 of AZD1222 vaccination. The sequence came from an adult in good health. The V and J genes are TRBV19 and TRBJ1-5; D gene unclear. CDR3 region: CASRSVFSNQPQHF. The CDR3 DNA sequence: TGTGCCAGTAGGTCCGTTTTTAGCAATCAGCCCCAGCATTTT. The entire variable domain, with the rest obtained from reference TRBV19 and TRBJ1-5, is as follows: DGGITQSPKYLFRKEGQNVTLSCEQNLNHDAMYWYRQDPGQGLRLIYYSQIVNDFQKGDIAEGYSVSREKKESFPLTVTSAQKNPTAFYLCASRSVFSNQPQHFGDGTRLSIL.